This TCR beta chain was recovered during a study of Ad26.COV2.S vaccination and SARS-CoV-2 variants. Whole-study findings and limits: Vaccine and placebo recipients had comparable breadth of non-spike TCRs.

As to this clone: No antigen is known for it.

Some clones are missing from TCRdb's copy, which holds only in-frame ones; the method was immunoSEQ multiplex PCR. The top ten hold more than 4.5% of the sample, which has about 180,000 clones, around nine tenths seen once. The CDR3 contains 22 residues. Germline-derived CDR1 and CDR2 are SEHNR and FQNEAQ (reference sequence). With 5 bases clipped from V and 5 bases from J, the junction kept 24 bases outside the gene matches. Specimen: peripheral blood, collected after recovery from COVID-19. The TCR originated in a human donor who had recovered from COVID-19. This sequence joins TRBV7-9 and TRBJ2-1; 13 positions match TRBD2. The CDR3 bases are TGTGCCAGCAGCACAAATAGGACCTTTCGAAAGGGACTAGCGGGATTTCACAATGAGCAGTTCTTC. Translating it yields CASSTNRTFRKGLAGFHNEQFF.